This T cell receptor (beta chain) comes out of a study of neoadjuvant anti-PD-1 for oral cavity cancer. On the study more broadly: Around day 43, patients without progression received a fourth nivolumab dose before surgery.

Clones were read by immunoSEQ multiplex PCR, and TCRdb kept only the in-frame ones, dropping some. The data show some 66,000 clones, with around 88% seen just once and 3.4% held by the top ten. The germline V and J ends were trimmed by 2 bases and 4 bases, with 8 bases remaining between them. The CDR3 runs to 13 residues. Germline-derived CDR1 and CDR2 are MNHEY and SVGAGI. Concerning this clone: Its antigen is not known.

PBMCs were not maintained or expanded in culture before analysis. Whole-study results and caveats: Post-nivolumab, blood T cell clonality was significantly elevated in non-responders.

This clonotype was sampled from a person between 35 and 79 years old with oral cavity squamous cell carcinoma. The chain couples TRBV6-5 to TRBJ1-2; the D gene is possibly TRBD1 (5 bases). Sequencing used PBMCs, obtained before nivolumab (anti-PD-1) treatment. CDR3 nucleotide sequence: TGTGCCAGCAGTTACGGGGGGGGCTATGGCTACACCTTC. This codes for CASSYGGGYGYTF.